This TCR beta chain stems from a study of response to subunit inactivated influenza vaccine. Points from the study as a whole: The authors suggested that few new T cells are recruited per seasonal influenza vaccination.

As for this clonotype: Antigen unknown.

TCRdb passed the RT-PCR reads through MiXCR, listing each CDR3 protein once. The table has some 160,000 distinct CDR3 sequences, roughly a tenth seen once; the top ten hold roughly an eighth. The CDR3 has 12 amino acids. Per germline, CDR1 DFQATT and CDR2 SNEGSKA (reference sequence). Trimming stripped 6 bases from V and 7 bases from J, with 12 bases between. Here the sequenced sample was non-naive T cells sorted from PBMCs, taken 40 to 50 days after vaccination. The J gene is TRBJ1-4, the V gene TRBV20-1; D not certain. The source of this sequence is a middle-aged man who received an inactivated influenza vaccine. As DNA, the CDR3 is TGCAGTGCAAGGAGAGGGATTGAAAAACTGTTTTTT. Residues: CSARRGIEKLFF.